These T cell receptor beta chains were read from a single sample in a study of blood T cell repertoires in COVID-19. Measured with immunoSEQ multiplex PCR; TCRdb has only the in-frame clones, and not every one. In the table there are roughly 80,000 clones, 80% to 90% of which are singletons. The sample comprised peripheral blood. The receptors derive from a man aged 45 to 65 with active COVID-19. Both conserved end residues are part of each CDR3. Each record gives: J gene, V gene, clone size, D gene, CDR3 DNA, CDR3 protein. The D gene is left open where the match is weak. A row's size may be missing; if present it is once, few, many or a size class.

J gene: TRBJ2-1
V gene: TRBV10-1
clone size: NA
D gene: NA
CDR3 DNA: TGCGCCAGCAGTGAGTCGGACGGGAGTCTGGGTGAGCAGTTCTTC
CDR3 protein: CASSESDGSLGEQFF

J gene: TRBJ1-1
V gene: TRBV19
clone size: NA
D gene: NA
CDR3 DNA: TGTGCCAGTAGTATTCCTTTTTATGCTGAAGCTTTCTTT
CDR3 protein: CASSIPFYAEAFF

J gene: TRBJ1-1
V gene: TRBV2
clone size: NA
D gene: NA
CDR3 DNA: TGTGCCAGTAAGCAACAGGTGGCTGGCACTGAAGCTTTCTTT
CDR3 protein: CASKQQVAGTEAFF

J gene: TRBJ2-7
V gene: TRBV2
clone size: NA
D gene: TRBD1
CDR3 DNA: TGTGCCGCCACGGACAGGGAAGCCTACGAGCAGTACTTC
CDR3 protein: CAATDREAYEQYF

J gene: TRBJ1-2
V gene: TRBV6-5
clone size: NA
D gene: NA
CDR3 DNA: TGTGCCAGCAGTTACGATAGTGTGTCCTATGGCTACACCTTC
CDR3 protein: CASSYDSVSYGYTF

J gene: TRBJ2-3
V gene: TRBV27
clone size: NA
D gene: TRBD2
CDR3 DNA: TGTGCCAGCAGTTCTTACAGCGGGGGGCGTTCGGCAGCGCAGTATTTT
CDR3 protein: CASSSYSGGRSAAQYF

J gene: TRBJ2-7
V gene: TRBV4-3
clone size: NA
D gene: NA
CDR3 DNA: TGCGCCAGCAGCCAAGAAGCAGGAAGCTCCTACGAGCAGTACTTC
CDR3 protein: CASSQEAGSSYEQYF

J gene: TRBJ1-6
V gene: TRBV2
clone size: NA
D gene: TRBD1
CDR3 DNA: TGTGCCAGCAGACCGACAGGGGGGGAGAATTCACCCCTCCACTTT
CDR3 protein: CASRPTGGENSPLHF

J gene: TRBJ2-7
V gene: TRBV7-8
clone size: NA
D gene: NA
CDR3 DNA: TGTGCCAGCAGCGGTGTGGGAGGACCGAAGGAGCAGTACTTC
CDR3 protein: CASSGVGGPKEQYF

J gene: TRBJ2-1
V gene: TRBV6-2/TRBV6-3
clone size: NA
D gene: TRBD2
CDR3 DNA: TGTGCCAGCAGTTACTCCGCGGGGGGGCAGAATGAGCAGTTCTTC
CDR3 protein: CASSYSAGGQNEQFF

J gene: TRBJ2-2
V gene: TRBV12-3/TRBV12-4
clone size: NA
D gene: NA
CDR3 DNA: TGTGCCACCCTACAGGATCTTCCCGGGGAGCTGTTTTTT
CDR3 protein: CATLQDLPGELFF

J gene: TRBJ2-7
V gene: TRBV27
clone size: NA
D gene: TRBD1
CDR3 DNA: TGTGCCACCGGCCGGCAGGGGGAGTCCGAGCAGTACTTC
CDR3 protein: CATGRQGESEQYF

J gene: TRBJ2-5
V gene: TRBV5-4
clone size: NA
D gene: NA
CDR3 DNA: TGTGCCAGCAGCTTAGCTCAGGCGCAAGAGACCCAGTACTTC
CDR3 protein: CASSLAQAQETQYF

J gene: TRBJ2-2
V gene: TRBV27
clone size: NA
D gene: TRBD2
CDR3 DNA: TGTGCCAGCAGCGCAGGGGAACTAGCGGGATACACCGGGGAGCTGTTTTTT
CDR3 protein: CASSAGELAGYTGELFF

J gene: TRBJ2-7
V gene: TRBV5-8
clone size: NA
D gene: NA
CDR3 DNA: TGTGCCAGCAGTCGCTCCTACGAGCAGTACTTC
CDR3 protein: CASSRSYEQYF

J gene: TRBJ2-5
V gene: TRBV28
clone size: NA
D gene: TRBD2
CDR3 DNA: TGTGCCAGCAAGACTAGCGGGACGACCCAAGAGACCCAGTACTTC
CDR3 protein: CASKTSGTTQETQYF

J gene: TRBJ2-7
V gene: TRBV13
clone size: NA
D gene: NA
CDR3 DNA: TGTGCCAGCAGCTTAAAACGGGACGAGCAGTACTTC
CDR3 protein: CASSLKRDEQYF

J gene: TRBJ2-1
V gene: TRBV19
clone size: NA
D gene: TRBD2
CDR3 DNA: TGTGCCAGTAGCCCCGGGGTAGCGGGAGCGGGAGTTAGTGGGGTAACCTACAATGAGCAGTTCTTC
CDR3 protein: CASSPGVAGAGVSGVTYNEQFF

J gene: TRBJ1-2
V gene: TRBV6-5
clone size: NA
D gene: NA
CDR3 DNA: TGTGCCAGCAGAAGGACAGCCTCGGACTATGGCTACACCTTC
CDR3 protein: CASRRTASDYGYTF

J gene: TRBJ1-1
V gene: TRBV7-2
clone size: NA
D gene: NA
CDR3 DNA: TGTGCCAGCAGCCTCCAATGGGGGGGAAACACTGAAGCTTTCTTT
CDR3 protein: CASSLQWGGNTEAFF

J gene: TRBJ2-5
V gene: TRBV4-3
clone size: NA
D gene: NA
CDR3 DNA: TGCGCCAGCAGCCGCGGCCTTCTTGAGACCCAGTACTTC
CDR3 protein: CASSRGLLETQYF

J gene: TRBJ2-7
V gene: TRBV19
clone size: NA
D gene: NA
CDR3 DNA: TGTGCCAGTAGCACCATTCAGGGGGGAGACGCCTACGAGCAGTACTTC
CDR3 protein: CASSTIQGGDAYEQYF

J gene: TRBJ2-5
V gene: TRBV7-2
clone size: once
D gene: TRBD2
CDR3 DNA: TGTGCCAGCAGCCGTAGCGGGGCAGAGACCCAGTACTTC
CDR3 protein: CASSRSGAETQYF

J gene: TRBJ2-7
V gene: TRBV6-5
clone size: NA
D gene: TRBD1
CDR3 DNA: TGTGCCAGCAGGGGACAGGGGGCCTCCTACGAGCAGTACTTC
CDR3 protein: CASRGQGASYEQYF

J gene: TRBJ1-2
V gene: TRBV2
clone size: once
D gene: NA
CDR3 DNA: TGTGCCAGCAGTGAGGGGCCGGGAGCTAACTATGGCTACACCTTC
CDR3 protein: CASSEGPGANYGYTF

J gene: TRBJ2-3
V gene: TRBV18
clone size: NA
D gene: TRBD1
CDR3 DNA: TGTGCCAGCTCACCTCTTTCCGGGACAGGATACACAGATACGCAGTATTTT
CDR3 protein: CASSPLSGTGYTDTQYF

J gene: TRBJ1-4
V gene: TRBV5-1
clone size: NA
D gene: NA
CDR3 DNA: TGCGCCAGCAGCATGGGACAAAGAGCAACTAATGAAAAACTGTTTTTT
CDR3 protein: CASSMGQRATNEKLFF

J gene: TRBJ1-1
V gene: TRBV7-2
clone size: NA
D gene: NA
CDR3 DNA: TGTGCCAGCAGCTCCGCCTTTCGTTCCGGGGATCCTGAAGCTTTCTTT
CDR3 protein: CASSSAFRSGDPEAFF

J gene: TRBJ2-7
V gene: TRBV27
clone size: once
D gene: TRBD2
CDR3 DNA: TGTGCCAGCAGTTACCGGACTAGCGTCAACGAGCAGTACTTC
CDR3 protein: CASSYRTSVNEQYF

J gene: TRBJ1-3
V gene: TRBV18
clone size: NA
D gene: NA
CDR3 DNA: TGTGCCAGCTCACCTGATCGGGGTTCGATCTCTGGAAACACCATATATTTT
CDR3 protein: CASSPDRGSISGNTIYF

J gene: TRBJ2-5
V gene: TRBV30
clone size: NA
D gene: TRBD2
CDR3 DNA: TGTGCCTGGAGTGTAACGCGGACTAGCGGGGCCTATTGGGAGACCCAGTACTTC
CDR3 protein: CAWSVTRTSGAYWETQYF

J gene: TRBJ1-4
V gene: TRBV5-1
clone size: once
D gene: NA
CDR3 DNA: TGCGCCAGCAGCGACAGCTATAATGAAAAACTGTTTTTT
CDR3 protein: CASSDSYNEKLFF

J gene: TRBJ2-2
V gene: TRBV27
clone size: NA
D gene: TRBD2
CDR3 DNA: TGTGCCAGCAGTTTGGGACTAGCGGTGAACACCGGGGAGCTGTTTTTT
CDR3 protein: CASSLGLAVNTGELFF

J gene: TRBJ2-5
V gene: TRBV4-1
clone size: NA
D gene: NA
CDR3 DNA: TGCGCCAGCAGCCAAGACACCACCTCTCCGGGGGAACAAGAGACCCAGTACTTC
CDR3 protein: CASSQDTTSPGEQETQYF

J gene: TRBJ1-2
V gene: TRBV20-1
clone size: NA
D gene: TRBD1
CDR3 DNA: TGCAGTGCTAGTGACGACAGGGGAAGGAATGGCTACACCTTC
CDR3 protein: CSASDDRGRNGYTF

J gene: TRBJ2-4
V gene: TRBV5-1
clone size: NA
D gene: NA
CDR3 DNA: TGCGCCAGCATACGATCGGGTCTGACCAAAAACATTCAGTACTTC
CDR3 protein: CASIRSGLTKNIQYF

J gene: TRBJ2-1
V gene: TRBV5-5
clone size: NA
D gene: TRBD2
CDR3 DNA: TGTGCCAGCAGCTTCGGACTAGCGGACAATGAGCAGTTCTTC
CDR3 protein: CASSFGLADNEQFF

J gene: TRBJ2-1
V gene: TRBV4-1
clone size: NA
D gene: NA
CDR3 DNA: TGCGCCAGCAGCCAATTTTCTGACGGACTCTCCTACAATGAGCAGTTCTTC
CDR3 protein: CASSQFSDGLSYNEQFF

J gene: TRBJ2-7
V gene: TRBV11-2
clone size: NA
D gene: TRBD2
CDR3 DNA: TGTGCCAGCAGCTCAGGACTAGCGGAGGACTTC
CDR3 protein: CASSSGLAEDF

J gene: TRBJ2-1
V gene: TRBV11-2
clone size: once
D gene: NA
CDR3 DNA: TGTGCCAGCAGCCAAGACGGGCGGGGTCCGTACAATGAGCAGTTCTTC
CDR3 protein: CASSQDGRGPYNEQFF

J gene: TRBJ1-5
V gene: TRBV28
clone size: NA
D gene: NA
CDR3 DNA: TGTGCCAGCAGCTCAAGGGGGCAGCCCCAGCATTTT
CDR3 protein: CASSSRGQPQHF

J gene: TRBJ2-5
V gene: TRBV2
clone size: NA
D gene: NA
CDR3 DNA: TGTGCCAGCAGCCAAGGAGGGGCTGAGGAGACCCAGTACTTC
CDR3 protein: CASSQGGAEETQYF

J gene: TRBJ2-7
V gene: TRBV9
clone size: NA
D gene: NA
CDR3 DNA: TGTGCCAGCAGCGTAGCCGCGGACAGCTCCTACGAGCAGTACTTC
CDR3 protein: CASSVAADSSYEQYF

J gene: TRBJ1-4
V gene: TRBV5-1
clone size: few
D gene: NA
CDR3 DNA: TGCGCCAGCAGCTTGGAACAGGGCGGGGAAAAACTGTTTTTT
CDR3 protein: CASSLEQGGEKLFF

J gene: TRBJ2-1
V gene: TRBV5-4
clone size: NA
D gene: NA
CDR3 DNA: TGTGCCAGCAGCTTGGGGGACTCTTACAATGAGCAGTTCTTC
CDR3 protein: CASSLGDSYNEQFF

J gene: TRBJ1-2
V gene: TRBV24-1
clone size: once
D gene: NA
CDR3 DNA: TGTGCCACCAGTGATTTGTCGGGAGCGCTGGATGGCTACACCTTC
CDR3 protein: CATSDLSGALDGYTF

J gene: TRBJ2-7
V gene: TRBV11-2
clone size: NA
D gene: NA
CDR3 DNA: TGTGCCAGCAGCTTAGATCGGTGGAGGGAACAGACCTACGAGCAGTACTTC
CDR3 protein: CASSLDRWREQTYEQYF

J gene: TRBJ2-7
V gene: TRBV21-1
clone size: NA
D gene: NA
CDR3 DNA: TGTGCCGTTCTCGACAGGGACAGGGTGAGGGAGCAGTACTTC
CDR3 protein: CAVLDRDRVREQYF

J gene: TRBJ1-3
V gene: TRBV5-1
clone size: NA
D gene: NA
CDR3 DNA: TGCGCCAGCAGCTCGGGATTGTGGGGAAACACCATATATTTT
CDR3 protein: CASSSGLWGNTIYF

J gene: TRBJ2-1
V gene: TRBV6-1
clone size: NA
D gene: NA
CDR3 DNA: TGTGCCAGCAGTGAAATGGGGTTAGGCAGCCGGGGTAGGGTCAATGAGCAGTTCTTC
CDR3 protein: CASSEMGLGSRGRVNEQFF

J gene: TRBJ2-6
V gene: TRBV13
clone size: NA
D gene: TRBD1
CDR3 DNA: TGTGCCAGCAGCCCAGGGACAGGGGAAAGGGCTGGGGCCAACGTCCTGACTTTC
CDR3 protein: CASSPGTGERAGANVLTF

J gene: TRBJ2-7
V gene: TRBV28
clone size: NA
D gene: NA
CDR3 DNA: TGTGCCAGCAGTCCATGGTCCAGGATATCCTACGAGCAGTACTTC
CDR3 protein: CASSPWSRISYEQYF

J gene: TRBJ1-1
V gene: TRBV7-2
clone size: NA
D gene: TRBD1
CDR3 DNA: TGTGCCAGCAAATCGGGACAGGACACTGAAGCTTTCTTT
CDR3 protein: CASKSGQDTEAFF